Listed below are T cell receptor beta chains from one sample, sequenced in a study of blood T cell repertoires in COVID-19. Generated by immunoSEQ multiplex PCR, the TCRdb table keeps only in-frame clones and is missing some. Here the sample spans 350,000 to 450,000 clones, 80% to 90% being singletons. Sequenced: PBMCs or T cells enriched from blood (not recorded which). The receptor source for this set is a man in his thirties or forties who had recovered from COVID-19. Each CDR3 is given with its conserved first and last residue. Fields, in order: V gene, clone size, D gene, J gene, CDR3 protein, CDR3 DNA. The D gene is left open where the match is weak. Size is omitted from some rows. Given values are once, few, many or a class for expanded clones.

v_call: TRBV5-1; clone_size: few; d_call: NA; j_call: TRBJ2-3; cdr3_aa: CASSVSGGGDTQYF; cdr3_nt: TGCGCCAGCAGCGTTAGCGGTGGTGGAGATACGCAGTATTTT
v_call: TRBV12-5; clone_size: NA; d_call: TRBD2; j_call: TRBJ2-1; cdr3_aa: CASGQLGLAGTTSYNEQFF; cdr3_nt: TGTGCTAGTGGTCAACTTGGGCTAGCGGGGACGACCTCCTACAATGAGCAGTTCTTC
v_call: TRBV27; clone_size: NA; d_call: NA; j_call: TRBJ1-6; cdr3_aa: CATATGSYNSPLHF; cdr3_nt: TGTGCAACCGCGACGGGCTCCTATAATTCACCCCTCCACTTT
v_call: TRBV5-1; clone_size: NA; d_call: TRBD2; j_call: TRBJ2-1; cdr3_aa: CASSPTPSGAGYEQFF; cdr3_nt: TGCGCCAGCAGCCCCACCCCTAGCGGGGCCGGGTATGAGCAGTTCTTC
v_call: TRBV3-1/TRBV3-2; clone_size: once; d_call: NA; j_call: TRBJ1-6; cdr3_aa: CASSPRDIQRGSPLHF; cdr3_nt: TGTGCCAGCAGCCCCCGGGACATCCAAAGAGGGTCACCCCTCCACTTT
v_call: TRBV14; clone_size: NA; d_call: TRBD1; j_call: TRBJ1-1; cdr3_aa: CASSTRTGWDTEAFF; cdr3_nt: TGTGCCAGCAGCACCCGGACAGGGTGGGACACTGAAGCTTTCTTT
v_call: TRBV5-5; clone_size: NA; d_call: NA; j_call: TRBJ2-1; cdr3_aa: CASSFPGGPSYNEQFF; cdr3_nt: TGTGCCAGCAGCTTCCCCGGAGGCCCCTCCTACAATGAGCAGTTCTTC
v_call: TRBV6-4; clone_size: NA; d_call: TRBD2; j_call: TRBJ2-3; cdr3_aa: CASSLLAGSDTQYF; cdr3_nt: TGTGCCAGCAGTCTACTAGCGGGATCAGATACGCAGTATTTT
v_call: TRBV4-1; clone_size: NA; d_call: NA; j_call: TRBJ1-6; cdr3_aa: CASSQETARSSYNSPLHF; cdr3_nt: TGCGCCAGCAGCCAAGAAACGGCCCGGAGCTCCTATAATTCACCCCTCCACTTT
v_call: TRBV5-4; clone_size: NA; d_call: NA; j_call: TRBJ2-3; cdr3_aa: CASSFPQSTDTQYF; cdr3_nt: TGTGCCAGCAGCTTCCCACAGAGCACAGATACGCAGTATTTT
v_call: TRBV7-9; clone_size: NA; d_call: TRBD2; j_call: TRBJ2-1; cdr3_aa: CASSFGLAGVSYNEQFF; cdr3_nt: TGTGCCAGCAGCTTCGGACTAGCGGGAGTGTCCTACAATGAGCAGTTCTTC
v_call: TRBV9; clone_size: NA; d_call: TRBD2; j_call: TRBJ2-5; cdr3_aa: CASSVASGSFETQYF; cdr3_nt: TGTGCCAGCAGCGTAGCTAGCGGGAGTTTTGAGACCCAGTACTTC
v_call: TRBV7-2; clone_size: NA; d_call: NA; j_call: TRBJ2-2; cdr3_aa: CASSLERVSGELFF; cdr3_nt: TGTGCCAGCAGCTTAGAAAGAGTCTCCGGGGAGCTGTTTTTT
v_call: TRBV6-5; clone_size: NA; d_call: NA; j_call: TRBJ2-1; cdr3_aa: CASSYSRRSEQFF; cdr3_nt: TGTGCCAGCAGTTACTCGAGACGGAGTGAGCAGTTCTTC
v_call: TRBV9; clone_size: NA; d_call: NA; j_call: TRBJ1-3; cdr3_aa: CASSVTTGVSGNTIYF; cdr3_nt: TGTGCCAGCAGCGTAACGACAGGCGTCTCTGGAAACACCATATATTTT
v_call: TRBV12-3/TRBV12-4; clone_size: NA; d_call: NA; j_call: TRBJ1-3; cdr3_aa: CASSGGSGNTIYF; cdr3_nt: TGTGCCAGCAGCGGGGGAAGTGGAAACACCATATATTTT
v_call: TRBV19; clone_size: NA; d_call: NA; j_call: TRBJ1-5; cdr3_aa: CASSYTRERSQPQHF; cdr3_nt: TGTGCCAGTAGTTATACGAGGGAGAGGAGTCAGCCCCAGCATTTT
v_call: TRBV28; clone_size: NA; d_call: NA; j_call: TRBJ2-2; cdr3_aa: CASSLSGNTGELFF; cdr3_nt: TGTGCCAGCAGTTTATCCGGGAACACCGGGGAGCTGTTTTTT
v_call: TRBV11-2; clone_size: NA; d_call: TRBD2; j_call: TRBJ2-7; cdr3_aa: CASSGTSGSYEQYF; cdr3_nt: TGTGCCAGCAGCGGGACTAGCGGGAGTTACGAGCAGTACTTC
v_call: TRBV6-5; clone_size: NA; d_call: NA; j_call: TRBJ1-1; cdr3_aa: CASLRFLNTEAFF; cdr3_nt: TGTGCCAGCTTACGGTTTTTGAACACTGAAGCTTTCTTT
v_call: TRBV7-9; clone_size: NA; d_call: TRBD2; j_call: TRBJ2-1; cdr3_aa: CASSHSGGTTYNEQFF; cdr3_nt: TGTGCCAGCAGCCACTCAGGTGGGACTACCTACAATGAGCAGTTCTTC
v_call: TRBV19; clone_size: once; d_call: NA; j_call: TRBJ1-1; cdr3_aa: CASSIFRGKNTEAFF; cdr3_nt: TGTGCCAGTAGTATATTCCGGGGAAAGAACACTGAAGCTTTCTTT
v_call: TRBV11-2; clone_size: NA; d_call: TRBD1; j_call: TRBJ1-2; cdr3_aa: CASSQKNRQGPDYGYTF; cdr3_nt: TGTGCCAGCAGTCAAAAAAACCGACAGGGTCCCGACTATGGCTACACCTTC
v_call: TRBV11-2; clone_size: NA; d_call: NA; j_call: TRBJ1-1; cdr3_aa: CATKDRKNTEAFF; cdr3_nt: TGTGCCACCAAGGACAGAAAGAACACTGAAGCTTTCTTT
v_call: TRBV5-4; clone_size: NA; d_call: TRBD2; j_call: TRBJ2-2; cdr3_aa: CASSSGTSGTGELFF; cdr3_nt: TGTGCCAGCAGCTCCGGGACTAGCGGGACCGGGGAGCTGTTTTTT
v_call: TRBV3-1/TRBV3-2; clone_size: NA; d_call: NA; j_call: TRBJ1-5; cdr3_aa: CASSQGGTFSNQPQHF; cdr3_nt: TGTGCCAGCAGCCAAGGAGGGACATTTAGCAATCAGCCCCAGCATTTT
v_call: TRBV6-6; clone_size: NA; d_call: NA; j_call: TRBJ2-3; cdr3_aa: CASSWTGTDTQYF; cdr3_nt: TGTGCCAGCAGTTGGACAGGCACAGATACGCAGTATTTT
v_call: TRBV5-1; clone_size: once; d_call: NA; j_call: TRBJ2-1; cdr3_aa: CASARGSDNEQFF; cdr3_nt: TGCGCCAGCGCCCGGGGGAGTGACAATGAGCAGTTCTTC
v_call: TRBV5-5; clone_size: once; d_call: TRBD2; j_call: TRBJ2-1; cdr3_aa: CASSLGTSVTQLTNEQFF; cdr3_nt: TGTGCCAGCAGCTTGGGGACTAGCGTAACACAATTAACAAATGAGCAGTTCTTC
v_call: TRBV28; clone_size: NA; d_call: TRBD2; j_call: TRBJ2-1; cdr3_aa: CASSLPGLADEQFF; cdr3_nt: TGTGCCAGCAGTTTACCCGGACTAGCCGATGAGCAGTTCTTC
v_call: TRBV18; clone_size: NA; d_call: TRBD1; j_call: TRBJ2-1; cdr3_aa: CASSLGQGRLAYNEQFF; cdr3_nt: TGTGCCAGCTCTCTGGGACAGGGGCGACTAGCCTACAATGAGCAGTTCTTC
v_call: TRBV29-1; clone_size: once; d_call: NA; j_call: TRBJ2-1; cdr3_aa: CSVDRVNEQFF; cdr3_nt: TGCAGCGTTGACAGGGTGAATGAGCAGTTCTTC
v_call: TRBV10-2; clone_size: once; d_call: NA; j_call: TRBJ1-1; cdr3_aa: CASSESIGVRGFF; cdr3_nt: TGCGCCAGCAGTGAGTCGATCGGGGTACGCGGTTTCTTT
v_call: TRBV28; clone_size: NA; d_call: TRBD1; j_call: TRBJ2-7; cdr3_aa: CASSFWGQTYEQYF; cdr3_nt: TGTGCCAGCAGTTTTTGGGGACAGACCTACGAGCAGTACTTC
v_call: TRBV5-1; clone_size: NA; d_call: TRBD2; j_call: TRBJ2-2; cdr3_aa: CASSGGLARTGELFF; cdr3_nt: TGCGCCAGCAGCGGGGGACTAGCGAGGACCGGGGAGCTGTTTTTT
v_call: TRBV10-3; clone_size: NA; d_call: NA; j_call: TRBJ2-1; cdr3_aa: CAIRVTGTQNNNEQFF; cdr3_nt: TGTGCCATCAGAGTGACCGGGACTCAAAATAACAATGAGCAGTTCTTC
v_call: TRBV2; clone_size: once; d_call: NA; j_call: TRBJ2-7; cdr3_aa: CASSERRWEQYF; cdr3_nt: TGTGCCAGCAGTGAAAGGAGATGGGAGCAGTACTTC
v_call: TRBV12-3/TRBV12-4; clone_size: NA; d_call: NA; j_call: TRBJ2-7; cdr3_aa: CASSRQGYEQYF; cdr3_nt: TGTGCCAGCAGTCGTCAGGGGTACGAGCAGTACTTC
v_call: TRBV7-9; clone_size: NA; d_call: NA; j_call: TRBJ1-2; cdr3_aa: CASSADQGSGYTF; cdr3_nt: TGTGCCAGCAGCGCAGACCAGGGGTCTGGCTACACCTTC
v_call: TRBV9; clone_size: NA; d_call: NA; j_call: TRBJ2-7; cdr3_aa: CASSATSGDYEQYF; cdr3_nt: TGTGCCAGCAGCGCCACATCAGGTGACTACGAGCAGTACTTC
v_call: TRBV7-8; clone_size: NA; d_call: TRBD1; j_call: TRBJ2-7; cdr3_aa: CASSLDSETGGIEQYF; cdr3_nt: TGTGCCAGCAGCTTAGACTCCGAGACAGGGGGAATTGAGCAGTACTTC
v_call: TRBV19; clone_size: NA; d_call: TRBD2; j_call: TRBJ2-7; cdr3_aa: CASSRLTSGIAYEQYF; cdr3_nt: TGTGCCAGTAGTAGGTTGACTAGCGGGATAGCCTACGAGCAGTACTTC
v_call: TRBV28; clone_size: NA; d_call: NA; j_call: TRBJ2-4; cdr3_aa: CASSPGGLRYF; cdr3_nt: TGTGCCAGCAGTCCAGGGGGACTCAGGTACTTC
v_call: TRBV18; clone_size: NA; d_call: NA; j_call: TRBJ2-7; cdr3_aa: CASSPLIYEQYF; cdr3_nt: TGTGCCAGCTCACCTCTAATCTACGAGCAGTACTTC